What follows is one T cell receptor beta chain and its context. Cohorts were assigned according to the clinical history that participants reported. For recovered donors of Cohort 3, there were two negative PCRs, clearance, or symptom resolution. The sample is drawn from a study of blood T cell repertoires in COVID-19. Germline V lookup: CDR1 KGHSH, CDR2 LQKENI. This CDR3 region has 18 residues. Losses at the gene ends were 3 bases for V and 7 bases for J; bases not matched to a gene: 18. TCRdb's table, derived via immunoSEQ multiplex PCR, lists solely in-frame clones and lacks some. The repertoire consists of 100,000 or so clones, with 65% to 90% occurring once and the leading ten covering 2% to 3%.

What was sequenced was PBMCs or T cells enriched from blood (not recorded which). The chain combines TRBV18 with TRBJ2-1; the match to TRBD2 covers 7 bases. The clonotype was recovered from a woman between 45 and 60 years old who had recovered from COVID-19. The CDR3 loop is CASSPLFITGGPMNEQFF. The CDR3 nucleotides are TGTGCCAGCTCACCGCTCTTTATTACGGGGGGACCGATGAATGAGCAGTTCTTC.